The source of this TCR beta chain is a study of CD8+ T cells in alopecia areata. Broader study findings: Lesional scalp, especially alopecia totalis/universalis, showed higher clonality than normal scalp. Scalp specimens additionally yield sequences from normal skin's resident alphabeta T cells. Relative to mice, TCR sharing across patients was less clear, a difference possibly HLA-related.

Following RNA extraction, reverse transcription yielded cDNA that acted as the sequencing template. Repertoires were generated with immunoSEQ multiplex PCR, while TCRdb's copy carries only in-frame clones and drops some. The sample contains 120,000 to 150,000 clones, around two thirds of which appear only once. Details on this clone: What it recognizes is unknown.

The specimen sequenced was CD8+ T cells sorted from blood. The sequence was obtained from a human donor in good health.

This CDR3 reads CASSISSGAVNTEAFF. CDR3 DNA: TGTGCCAGTAGTATTAGTTCGGGGGCCGTGAACACTGAAGCTTTCTTT. The chain is built from TRBV19 and TRBJ1-1; a weak D match, TRBD1 (6 bases). The CDR3 loop spans 16 amino acids. Germline CDR1 and CDR2: LNHDA and SQIVND (reference sequence). V shed 3 bases and J shed 0 bases, with 14 bases lying between them.